This is a list of T cell receptor beta chains from one sample in a study of blood T cell repertoires in COVID-19. Sequencing used immunoSEQ multiplex PCR; TCRdb keeps in-frame clones, though not all of them. The profile shows 150,000 or so clones, 70% to 85% of them singletons. Sample: peripheral blood. These receptors all stem from a woman aged 35 to 49 with COVID-19, enrolled during active disease. Both conserved end residues are part of each CDR3. Fields, in order: clone size, V gene, J gene, D gene, CDR3 protein, CDR3 DNA. The D gene is left open where the match is weak. The size of a clone is reported for some rows only, either as once, few or many, or as a class for expanded clones.

>NA|TRBV19|TRBJ2-3|NA
CASSSGTTDTQYF
TGTGCCAGTAGCAGCGGGACAACAGATACGCAGTATTTT
>NA|TRBV28|TRBJ1-5|TRBD1
CASSRMPGGAGQPQHF
TGTGCCAGCAGTCGGATGCCAGGGGGCGCGGGCCAGCCCCAGCATTTT
>NA|TRBV28|TRBJ1-5|NA
CASSWGGKQGNQPQHF
TGTGCCAGCAGTTGGGGGGGGAAACAGGGAAATCAGCCCCAGCATTTT
>NA|TRBV4-2|TRBJ2-2|NA
CASSQDPRAELFF
TGTGCCAGCAGCCAAGATCCGCGGGCGGAGCTGTTTTTT
>once|TRBV9|TRBJ2-5|NA
CASTQGSGQETQYF
TGTGCCAGCACCCAGGGGAGTGGCCAAGAGACCCAGTACTTC
>NA|TRBV29-1|TRBJ2-3|TRBD1
CSVTGSTDTQYF
TGCAGCGTGACAGGGAGCACAGATACGCAGTATTTT
>NA|TRBV30|TRBJ1-1|NA
CAWNTGVPNTEAFF
TGTGCCTGGAATACCGGGGTGCCGAACACTGAAGCTTTCTTT
>NA|TRBV9|TRBJ2-7|NA
CASSVESGLVYEQYF
TGTGCCAGCAGCGTAGAATCAGGGTTAGTCTACGAGCAGTACTTC
>NA|TRBV5-6|TRBJ2-1|NA
CASSLGSFSSYNEQFF
TGTGCCAGCAGCTTAGGTAGCTTTAGCTCCTACAATGAGCAGTTCTTC
>once|TRBV6-5|TRBJ2-7|NA
CASSYVGSTLEQYF
TGTGCCAGCAGTTACGTCGGGAGTACCCTCGAGCAGTACTTC
>NA|TRBV18|TRBJ2-3|TRBD1
CASSQGQGRTDTQYF
TGTGCCAGCTCACAAGGACAGGGACGGACAGATACGCAGTATTTT
>few|TRBV30|TRBJ2-1|NA
CAWGPGDLINEQFF
TGTGCCTGGGGCCCGGGAGACCTTATCAATGAGCAGTTCTTC
>NA|TRBV7-9|TRBJ2-5|NA
CASSYGGQETQYF
TGTGCCAGCAGCTACGGGGGTCAAGAGACCCAGTACTTC